This entry lists 30 T cell receptor beta chains sequenced from one sample in a study of blood T cell repertoires in COVID-19. The data were produced by immunoSEQ multiplex PCR, yet TCRdb's version contains in-frame clones alone and is incomplete. The table has about 240,000 clones, 70% to 85% seen once; the top ten hold around 3.2%. The sequenced sample was peripheral blood. The receptors derive from a woman over 75 with acute or convalescent COVID-19.

The J gene is TRBJ2-1, the V gene TRBV27; 8 nucleotides line up with TRBD1. Looked up from germline, CDR1 is MNHEY and CDR2 is SMNVEV (reference sequence). Unmatched junction bases numbered 19, after V lost 5 bases and J lost 16 bases. This CDR3 comprises 15 residues. CDR3 region: CASSPLDRVPLVSFF. For the CDR3, the DNA is TGTGCCAGCAGTCCCCTGGACAGGGTACCCTTGGTTTCTTTCTTC.

The DNA for the CDR3 is TGTGCCAGCAGTTACCCAGCGGGGTACACTGAAGCTTTCTTT. Amino acid sequence: CASSYPAGYTEAFF. The V gene is TRBV6-5, the J gene TRBJ1-1; D not certain. V was clipped by 2 bases and J by 3 bases, with 10 bases between them. Germline CDR1 MNHEY, CDR2 SVGAGI. CDR3 length: 14 residues.

V gene TRBV10-3 combines with J gene TRBJ2-4, with TRBD2 matching over 13 bases. The CDR3 runs 14 residues. V shed 5 bases and J 15 bases; nucleotides not matched to a gene: 10. Germline loops: CDR1 ENHRY, CDR2 SYGVKD. CDR3 sequence reads: CAISQGLAGASLYF. The CDR3 bases are TGTGCCATCAGTCAAGGACTAGCGGGAGCTAGTCTGTACTTC.

This clone was counted between two and nine times. The rearrangement uses TRBV2 and TRBJ1-1; TRBD1 aligns across 8 bases. The J segment lost 1 base and the V segment lost 6 bases, leaving 10 bases of the junction unmatched. Germline V gives CDR1 SNHLY, CDR2 FYNNEI. This CDR3 region has 16 residues. The CDR3 region is CASSGQGSKPNTEAFF. The CDR3 DNA follows: TGTGCCAGCAGCGGACAGGGAAGCAAGCCGAACACTGAAGCTTTCTTT.

The rearrangement links TRBV27 to TRBJ2-7, with D possibly TRBD2 on 5 matching bases. V lost 2 bases and J lost 3, with 11 bases in between. Per germline, CDR1 MNHEY and CDR2 SMNVEV (reference sequence). The CDR3 totals 14 residues. As DNA, the CDR3 is TGTGCCAGCAGTTTACGCCGGGATTACTACGAGCAGTACTTC. Translation: CASSLRRDYYEQYF.

The chain links TRBV7-2 to TRBJ1-5; D unclear. CDR1 and CDR2 (germline): SGHTA, FQGNSA. V was trimmed by 4 bases and J by 7 bases, leaving 8 bases between them. The CDR3 covers 12 residues. CDR3: CASSSGRQPQHF. CDR3 sequence (DNA): TGTGCCAGCAGCTCAGGCAGACAGCCCCAGCATTTT.

The chain carries TRBV7-2 and TRBJ2-1; TRBD2 matches 11 bases. J gave up 3 bases and V 2 bases, and 3 bases lay outside the gene matches. The CDR3 is 16 amino acids. In germline, CDR1 is SGHTA, CDR2 FQGNSA. This chain's CDR3 is CASSLKLAGDYNEQFF. CDR3 nucleotides: TGTGCCAGCAGCTTAAAACTAGCGGGGGACTACAATGAGCAGTTCTTC. Complete variable domain (other parts from reference TRBV7-2 and TRBJ2-1): GAGVSQSPSNKVTEKGKDVELRCDPISGHTALYWYRQSLGQGLEFLIYFQGNSAPDKSGLPSDRFSAERTGGSVSTLTIQRTQQEDSAVYLCASSLKLAGDYNEQFFGPGTRLTVL.

J is TRBJ2-5 and V is TRBV4-1; possibly TRBD1 for D (6 bases). Germline V gene sequence: CDR1 MGHRA, CDR2 YSYEKL. V was clipped by 1 base and J by 7 bases, with 25 bases between them. The CDR3 totals 18 residues. The CDR3 protein is CASSQGGTGQNNKGTQYF. The CDR3 DNA is TGCGCCAGCAGCCAAGGGGGTACCGGACAGAACAATAAAGGGACCCAGTACTTC.

This rearrangement joins TRBV30 to TRBJ1-5; D perhaps matches TRBD1 (5 bases). Germline loops: CDR1 GTSNPN, CDR2 SVGIG (reference sequence). Deletions cut 3 bases from V and 4 bases from J, with 10 bases between. This CDR3 region has 13 residues. This CDR3 is CAWSRAANQPQHF. The CDR3 DNA reads TGTGCCTGGAGCAGGGCAGCTAATCAGCCCCAGCATTTT.

The chain uses TRBV5-1 and TRBJ2-5; D might be TRBD2 (6 bases). Germline V gene sequence: CDR1 SGHRS, CDR2 YFSETQ. The CDR3 has 15 residues. Trimming took 4 bases from V and 0 from J, leaving 13 bases between them. The CDR3 sequence: CASSGGLLYQETQYF. The CDR3 DNA follows: TGCGCCAGCAGCGGGGGACTTTTGTACCAAGAGACCCAGTACTTC.

The V call is TRBV4-2, the J call TRBJ1-2; D may be TRBD1 (6 bases). This CDR3 comprises 15 residues. The germline gives CDR1 LGHNA, CDR2 YNFKEQ. V lost 0 bases and J lost 2, with 10 bases in between. CDR3 sequence reads: CASSQEPQGNYGYTF. The CDR3 bases are TGTGCCAGCAGCCAAGAACCTCAGGGGAACTATGGCTACACCTTC.

V is TRBV6-7 and J is TRBJ1-5; D perhaps matches TRBD1 (6 bases). TRBV6-7 belongs to the ORF category, with a function that is uncertain. Trimming shortened V by 11 bases and J by 9 bases, and 8 bases separated the two germline ends. The CDR3 runs 9 residues. This chain's CDR3 is CALGGPQHF. CDR3 coding DNA: TGTGCCTTAGGGGGGCCCCAGCATTTT.

This CDR3 reads CASSQWAGGDNEQFF. The CDR3 coding sequence is TGTGCCAGCAGCCAGTGGGCGGGGGGGGACAATGAGCAGTTCTTC. The chain has TRBV3-1 (or the pseudogene TRBV3-2) and TRBJ2-1, with 9 positions matching TRBD2. CDR1 and CDR2 from the germline V gene are LGHDT and YNNKEL (reference sequence). The CDR3 loop spans 15 amino acids. V was clipped by 3 bases and J by 5 bases; unmatched bases: 5.

This rearrangement joins TRBV29-1 to TRBJ2-3; D is ambiguous. Germline values: CDR1 SQVTM, CDR2 ANQGSEA. The CDR3 is 15 amino acids. With 1 base removed from V and 2 bases from J, the gap between germline ends came to 13 bases. CDR3 amino acids: CSVEGVERTTDTQYF. The CDR3 DNA is TGCAGCGTTGAAGGGGTCGAGCGTACCACAGATACGCAGTATTTT.

With respect to this clone: A much larger clone lies one base from this, so it may be a read error. In nucleotides, the CDR3 is TGTGCCAGCAGCTTAGGACAGACGAACACCGGGGAGCTGTTTTTT. Protein: CASSLGQTNTGELFF. This chain connects TRBV11-1 to TRBJ2-2, with D possibly matching TRBD1 (5 bases). Germline CDR1 and CDR2: SGHAT and FQDESV (reference sequence). This CDR3 is 15 amino acids long. Trimming pared 1 base from V and 0 bases from J, leaving 6 bases between.

The chain uses TRBV5-1 and TRBJ2-5; 7 bases map to TRBD2. Germline V CDR1 and CDR2: SGHRS, YFSETQ. The CDR3 contains 14 residues. The J segment lost 2 bases and the V segment lost 4 bases, leaving 5 bases of the junction unmatched. CDR3 sequence (DNA): TGCGCCAGCAGCCCTGGGACTATTCAAGAGACCCAGTACTTC. This encodes CASSPGTIQETQYF.

This clone was recorded many times. The rearrangement joins TRBV5-4 to TRBJ1-2; 7 nucleotides line up with TRBD1. Germline trimming cut 1 base from V and 0 bases from J; bases unmatched to any gene: 3. Germline V gene sequence: CDR1 SGHNT, CDR2 YYREEE (reference sequence). This CDR3 contains 15 residues. Here the CDR3 DNA reads TGTGCCAGCAGCTTGCCGGGACAGTCTAACTATGGCTACACCTTC. This translates into CASSLPGQSNYGYTF. The full variable domain, completed using reference TRBV5-4 and TRBJ1-2, is ETGVTQSPTHLIKTRGQQVTLRCSSQSGHNTVSWYQQALGQGPQFIFQYYREEENGRGNFPPRFSGLQFPNYSSELNVNALELDDSALYLCASSLPGQSNYGYTFGSGTRLTVV.

This clone occurred a few times. The V call is TRBV11-2, the J call TRBJ2-7; 9 nucleotides align to TRBD1. The CDR3 totals 16 residues. The germline V gene encodes CDR1 SGHAT and CDR2 FQNNGV. Trimming cost V 1 base and J 3 bases; bases outside gene matches: 7. The CDR3 bases are TGTGCCAGCAGCTTAGCGGCCGGGACAGGGATCTACGAGCAGTACTTC. Protein sequence: CASSLAAGTGIYEQYF.

The chain carries TRBV2 and TRBJ1-5; 7 bases match TRBD1. The CDR3 consists of 15 residues. CDR1 is SNHLY and CDR2 is FYNNEI in the germline V gene. The junction had 7 bases not matched to a gene; V was cut back by 8 bases and J by 0 bases. DNA of the CDR3: TGTGCCAGCCAGATGGGACAGTATAGCAATCAGCCCCAGCATTTT. It translates to CASQMGQYSNQPQHF. The variable domain in full, completed from reference TRBV2 and TRBJ1-5, reads EPEVTQTPSHQVTQMGQEVILRCVPISNHLYFYWYRQILGQKVEFLVSFYNNEISEKSEIFDDQFSVERPDGSNFTLKIRSTKLEDSAMYFCASQMGQYSNQPQHFGDGTRLSIL.

This clone was counted a few times. V is TRBV7-2 and J is TRBJ1-5; D possibly corresponds to TRBD1 (5 bases). Germline V CDR1 and CDR2: SGHTA, FQGNSA. The CDR3 is 13 residues long. V was trimmed by 5 bases and J by 4 bases, leaving 9 bases between them. The CDR3 loop reads CASSRGKNQPQHF. As DNA, the CDR3 is TGTGCCAGCAGCAGGGGTAAAAATCAGCCCCAGCATTTT.

The genes are TRBV2 and TRBJ1-2, with 7 positions matching TRBD1. The CDR3 consists of 13 residues. V was pared by 6 bases and J by 4 bases, with 5 bases of the junction left unmatched. The germline V gene encodes CDR1 SNHLY and CDR2 FYNNEI. The CDR3: CASRATGPYGYTF. The DNA for the CDR3 is TGTGCCAGCAGGGCGACAGGGCCCTATGGCTACACCTTC.

The V gene is TRBV6-5, the J gene TRBJ1-1; possible D gene TRBD1, 6 bases. Germline V gene sequence: CDR1 MNHEY, CDR2 SVGAGI. This CDR3 spans 16 amino acids. Trimming took off 1 base at V and 4 bases at J, with 16 bases between the two ends. This chain's CDR3 is CASSYLAGGLSTEAFF. In nucleotides, the CDR3 is TGTGCCAGCAGTTACTTAGCGGGGGGGCTCAGCACTGAAGCTTTCTTT.

The chain joins TRBV4-1 to TRBJ1-1; D possibly corresponds to TRBD1 (5 bases). The CDR3 has 15 residues. The V end lost 4 bases, the J end lost 6 bases, and 18 bases lay between the germline ends. Germline lookup yields CDR1 MGHRA and CDR2 YSYEKL. In nucleotides, the CDR3 is TGCGCCAGCAGCCTACGGGCGCGGGGGGATTCTGAAGCTTTCTTT. The encoded protein is CASSLRARGDSEAFF.

This rearrangement joins TRBV12-3 or TRBV12-4 to TRBJ1-2; the D is unclear. V was shortened by 3 bases and J by 14 bases, with 16 bases between the two germline ends. The CDR3 runs to 12 residues. Written as DNA, the CDR3 is TGTGCCAGCAGTTTTTCCGAGGGTTTAGGTACCTTC. Translating gives CASSFSEGLGTF.

The chain recombines TRBV5-1 with TRBJ1-4; no clear D gene. V shed 4 bases and J shed 6 bases, with 28 bases lying between them. The CDR3 is 19 residues long. The germline V gene has CDR1 SGHRS and CDR2 YFSETQ. The CDR3 region has the DNA TGCGCCAGCAGCCAAGAAAATTCCGGGATCAGAGGCCTCCATGAAAAACTGTTTTTT. This encodes CASSQENSGIRGLHEKLFF.

The rearrangement uses TRBV5-1 and TRBJ2-5, with D perhaps matching TRBD2 (6 bases). Germline V gene lookup returns CDR1 SGHRS and CDR2 YFSETQ. The CDR3 runs 14 residues. Trimming removed 6 bases at V and 3 bases at J, with 15 bases between. Here the CDR3 reads CASNPHGGEETQYF. As DNA, the CDR3 is TGCGCCAGCAACCCCCACGGGGGTGAAGAGACCCAGTACTTC.

This clone was seen repeatedly, ten times or more. J is TRBJ2-4 and V is TRBV20-1; TRBD1 aligns across 8 bases. Germline CDR1 and CDR2: DFQATT and SNEGSKA (reference sequence). V was clipped by 2 bases and J by 15 bases; unmatched bases: 6. CDR3 length equals 11 residues. The chain's CDR3 is CSARRDRGRYF. CDR3 DNA sequence: TGCAGTGCTAGACGCGACAGGGGAAGGTACTTC.

This chain links TRBV2 with TRBJ1-4; 8 nucleotides line up with TRBD1. The CDR3 covers 16 residues. The J segment lost 0 bases and the V segment lost 5 bases, leaving 5 bases of the junction unmatched. Germline V CDR1 and CDR2: SNHLY, FYNNEI. The CDR3 here is CASSWDRTSTNEKLFF. In DNA form, the CDR3 reads TGTGCCAGCAGTTGGGACAGGACCTCAACTAATGAAAAACTGTTTTTT.

V usage is TRBV3-1 (or the pseudogene TRBV3-2) and J usage is TRBJ1-4, with 8 bases identical to TRBD1. V lost 5 bases and J lost 7; bases outside the gene matches: 3. Germline loops: CDR1 LGHDT, CDR2 YNNKEL (reference sequence). The CDR3 is 13 amino acids. The CDR3 here is CASSDTGGEKLFF. CDR3 in DNA: TGTGCCAGCAGCGACACAGGGGGTGAAAAACTGTTTTTT.

This chain links TRBV5-8 with TRBJ1-2; D not resolved. Germline lookup yields CDR1 SGHTS and CDR2 YDEGEE. The V and J ends lost 4 bases and 4 bases respectively, with 20 bases between them. This CDR3 has 16 residues. The CDR3 DNA reads TGTGCCAGCAGCACCCGGCTCGGGGTTGGTCTCTATGGCTACACCTTC. Translating it yields CASSTRLGVGLYGYTF.